The clone carrying this T cell receptor (beta chain) was seen only a few times. Antigen specificity is unknown. The data belong to a study of early T cells in non-severe SARS-CoV-2 infection. Study at large: Chains stayed unpaired after sequencing of bulk RNA from unsorted whole blood.

Findings and limits, study-wide: Database matching using VDJdb favored anti-spike CD8 responses, with private and CD4 specificities left missing.

Germline-derived CDR1 and CDR2 are MNHNS and SASEGT. The CDR3 covers 16 residues. The V gene end was trimmed by 6 bases and the J gene end by 4 bases; junction bases not matched to a gene: 14. cDNA molecules, individually, were tagged with unique molecular identifiers. Each CDR3 protein is one row after TCRdb ran MiXCR on the 5' RACE reads. The table records some 67,000 distinct CDR3 sequences, 9% to 10% of them present only once. The chain has TRBV6-1 and TRBJ2-5, with 7 bases aligning to TRBD1. The sample here was whole blood, taken at baseline. This clonotype originated in an adult who was a healthcare worker with PCR-confirmed SARS-CoV-2 infection or an uninfected control (not recorded which). DNA of the CDR3: TGTGCCAGCAGAACCCAAGACAGGGTTATCCGAGAGACCCAGTACTTC. Amino acids: CASRTQDRVIRETQYF.